Listed below are T cell receptor beta chains from one sample, sequenced in a study of control samples from healthy donors and cancer patients. Libraries were prepared by immunoSEQ multiplex PCR; TCRdb keeps only in-frame clonotypes and omits some of them. This sample has about 80,000 clones, with about 88% found just once. Specimen: blood. These receptors came from a woman aged 55-70 years in good health. The CDR3 runs from the conserved cysteine through the conserved F or W. The order of the fields is V gene, J gene, D gene, clone size, CDR3 DNA, CDR3 protein. The D gene is left open where the match is weak. Only part of the rows carry a size: once, few, many, or a class if the clone is expanded.

V gene: TRBV15; J gene: TRBJ1-4; D gene: TRBD1; clone size: .; CDR3 DNA: TGTGCCACCAGCAGAGATCTCGAGGGGGCGAATGAAAAACTGTTTTTT; CDR3 protein: CATSRDLEGANEKLFF
V gene: TRBV7-3; J gene: TRBJ2-3; D gene: TRBD1; clone size: .; CDR3 DNA: TGTGCCAGCAGCTTAAGGGCGCGACAGGGGATGGCAGATACGCAGTATTTT; CDR3 protein: CASSLRARQGMADTQYF
V gene: TRBV5-4; J gene: TRBJ1-1; D gene: .; clone size: .; CDR3 DNA: TGTGCCAGCAGCTTGTCAGGCGGGGGGAGAAACACTGAAGCTTTCTTT; CDR3 protein: CASSLSGGGRNTEAFF
V gene: TRBV2; J gene: TRBJ1-2; D gene: .; clone size: .; CDR3 DNA: TGTGCCAGCAGTGAAGGATCCTATGGCTACACCTTC; CDR3 protein: CASSEGSYGYTF
V gene: TRBV7-9; J gene: TRBJ1-1; D gene: .; clone size: once; CDR3 DNA: TGTGCCAGCAGCTCCTCGGGGGCAGGAGGCACTGAAGCTTTCTTT; CDR3 protein: CASSSSGAGGTEAFF
V gene: TRBV4-1; J gene: TRBJ1-1; D gene: .; clone size: .; CDR3 DNA: TGCGCCAGCAGACAAGCTTCCCGAGGCACTGAAGCTTTCTTT; CDR3 protein: CASRQASRGTEAFF
V gene: TRBV12-3/TRBV12-4; J gene: TRBJ2-7; D gene: TRBD2; clone size: .; CDR3 DNA: TGTGCCAGCAGCCTCTCAGGGAGGGGCGAGCAGTACTTC; CDR3 protein: CASSLSGRGEQYF
V gene: TRBV7-8; J gene: TRBJ1-4; D gene: TRBD1; clone size: once; CDR3 DNA: TGTGCCAGCAGCTCCACAAGGACAGGTGCTAATGAAAAACTGTTTTTT; CDR3 protein: CASSSTRTGANEKLFF
V gene: TRBV5-1; J gene: TRBJ1-4; D gene: .; clone size: .; CDR3 DNA: TGCGCCAGCAGCTGGGATGGGGGTAATGAAAAACTGTTTTTT; CDR3 protein: CASSWDGGNEKLFF
V gene: TRBV4-1; J gene: TRBJ1-4; D gene: .; clone size: .; CDR3 DNA: TGCGCCAGCAGCCAAGATTCGGGTGGCGGGGGCTTGAGGAAACTGTTTTTT; CDR3 protein: CASSQDSGGGGLRKLFF
V gene: TRBV19; J gene: TRBJ1-5; D gene: .; clone size: few; CDR3 DNA: TGTGCCAGTAGTATGTGGGTCAATCAGCCCCAGCATTTT; CDR3 protein: CASSMWVNQPQHF
V gene: TRBV6-5; J gene: TRBJ1-4; D gene: .; clone size: .; CDR3 DNA: TGTGCCAGCAGGGAGTTCGGGCTGACTAATGAAAAACTGTTTTTT; CDR3 protein: CASREFGLTNEKLFF
V gene: TRBV19; J gene: TRBJ1-4; D gene: .; clone size: .; CDR3 DNA: TGTGCCAGTAGTCAGGACGGGCTTTCAACTAATGAAAAACTGTTTTTT; CDR3 protein: CASSQDGLSTNEKLFF
V gene: TRBV2; J gene: TRBJ2-5; D gene: TRBD1; clone size: few; CDR3 DNA: TGTGCCAGCAGGACGACAGGGGAGACCCAGTACTTC; CDR3 protein: CASRTTGETQYF
V gene: TRBV2; J gene: TRBJ1-4; D gene: .; clone size: .; CDR3 DNA: TGTGCCAGCAGGGCTTTGGGGGATCGGCTGTTTTTT; CDR3 protein: CASRALGDRLFF
V gene: TRBV5-1; J gene: TRBJ2-7; D gene: .; clone size: .; CDR3 DNA: TGCGCCAGCAGCCCCCGAGGGGGGGCGCGTGAGCAGTACTTC; CDR3 protein: CASSPRGGAREQYF
V gene: TRBV5-6; J gene: TRBJ2-2; D gene: TRBD1; clone size: .; CDR3 DNA: TGTGCCAGCAGCGGGGACAGGGGCGGATGGACCGGGGAGCTGTTTTTT; CDR3 protein: CASSGDRGGWTGELFF
V gene: TRBV5-1; J gene: TRBJ2-4; D gene: .; clone size: .; CDR3 DNA: TGCGCCAGCAGCTTATGGGGTGGAAACATTCAGTACTTC; CDR3 protein: CASSLWGGNIQYF
V gene: TRBV6-6; J gene: TRBJ1-2; D gene: .; clone size: .; CDR3 DNA: TGTGCCAGCAGTTCGCGGGACAAAAGAAACTATGGCTACACCTTC; CDR3 protein: CASSSRDKRNYGYTF
V gene: TRBV29-1; J gene: TRBJ2-5; D gene: .; clone size: once; CDR3 DNA: TGCAGCGTTGGTCTAGCTTTCGGCGAGACCCAGTACTTC; CDR3 protein: CSVGLAFGETQYF
V gene: TRBV12-5; J gene: TRBJ2-1; D gene: TRBD2; clone size: .; CDR3 DNA: TGTGCTAGTGGTCGGGGACTAGCGGGAGGAAATGAGCAGTTCTTC; CDR3 protein: CASGRGLAGGNEQFF
V gene: TRBV18; J gene: TRBJ2-3; D gene: .; clone size: .; CDR3 DNA: TGTGCCAGCTCACCGTCCATAAACACAGATACGCAGTATTTT; CDR3 protein: CASSPSINTDTQYF
V gene: TRBV27; J gene: TRBJ1-1; D gene: .; clone size: once; CDR3 DNA: TGTGCCAGCAAATGGGGGACGGAGAACACTGAAGCTTTCTTT; CDR3 protein: CASKWGTENTEAFF
V gene: TRBV20-1; J gene: TRBJ1-1; D gene: TRBD1; clone size: .; CDR3 DNA: TGCAGTGCTACGGACAGGGTAGGAGCTTTCTTT; CDR3 protein: CSATDRVGAFF
V gene: TRBV6-5; J gene: TRBJ2-7; D gene: .; clone size: .; CDR3 DNA: TGTGCCAGCCGGGACACGACCTACGAGCAGTACTTC; CDR3 protein: CASRDTTYEQYF
V gene: TRBV18; J gene: TRBJ2-1; D gene: TRBD2; clone size: .; CDR3 DNA: TGTGCCAGCTCACCCCTAGCGGGGGGGCTCAATGAGCAGTTCTTC; CDR3 protein: CASSPLAGGLNEQFF
V gene: TRBV7-2; J gene: TRBJ1-6; D gene: .; clone size: .; CDR3 DNA: TGTGCCAGCAGCTTGGGGGGCACGTCACCCCTCCACTTT; CDR3 protein: CASSLGGTSPLHF
V gene: TRBV27; J gene: TRBJ2-5; D gene: .; clone size: .; CDR3 DNA: TGTGCCAGCAGTTACCCGGGAGGGGGCGAGACCCAGTACTTC; CDR3 protein: CASSYPGGGETQYF
V gene: TRBV28; J gene: TRBJ2-2; D gene: TRBD2; clone size: .; CDR3 DNA: TGTGCCAGCAGTTTAACCCCCTGGGGGGAGGGCTACACCGGGGAGCTGTTTTTT; CDR3 protein: CASSLTPWGEGYTGELFF
V gene: TRBV6-2/TRBV6-3; J gene: TRBJ1-4; D gene: TRBD1; clone size: few; CDR3 DNA: TGTGCCAGCAGCAAAGGACAGGGGTTTTTCACAACTAATGAAAAACTGTTTTTT; CDR3 protein: CASSKGQGFFTTNEKLFF
V gene: TRBV2; J gene: TRBJ2-1; D gene: .; clone size: once; CDR3 DNA: TGTGCCAGCAGTGAAATCAGTGAGCAGTTCTTC; CDR3 protein: CASSEISEQFF
V gene: TRBV6-5; J gene: TRBJ2-3; D gene: TRBD1; clone size: once; CDR3 DNA: TGTGCCAGCAGTTACAGGGGGCACAGCACAGATACGCAGTATTTT; CDR3 protein: CASSYRGHSTDTQYF
V gene: TRBV19; J gene: TRBJ2-1; D gene: .; clone size: .; CDR3 DNA: TGTGCCAGTAGTATAGAGCGGGGGCCCGCCGATGAGCAGTTCTTC; CDR3 protein: CASSIERGPADEQFF
V gene: TRBV10-1; J gene: TRBJ1-1; D gene: TRBD1; clone size: .; CDR3 DNA: TGCGCCAGCAGTCACCGGGACAGCGCCTCCGCTTTCTTT; CDR3 protein: CASSHRDSASAFF
V gene: TRBV19; J gene: TRBJ2-7; D gene: .; clone size: once; CDR3 DNA: TGTGCCAGTTCACAGGGTTTTAACGCCCCCTACGAGCAGTACTTC; CDR3 protein: CASSQGFNAPYEQYF
V gene: TRBV15; J gene: TRBJ2-1; D gene: .; clone size: few; CDR3 DNA: TGTGCCACCAGCAGAGATCCCCGAAAGATAGCGGCTGAGCAGTTCTTC; CDR3 protein: CATSRDPRKIAAEQFF
V gene: TRBV9; J gene: TRBJ1-4; D gene: TRBD1; clone size: .; CDR3 DNA: TGTGCCAGCAGCCGACAGGGCGCCTCAACTAATGAAAAACTGTTTTTT; CDR3 protein: CASSRQGASTNEKLFF
V gene: TRBV10-3; J gene: TRBJ1-2; D gene: TRBD1; clone size: .; CDR3 DNA: TGTGCCATCAGTGCCGGGACAGGCTCTAACTATGGCTACACCTTC; CDR3 protein: CAISAGTGSNYGYTF
V gene: TRBV6-4; J gene: TRBJ1-5; D gene: .; clone size: .; CDR3 DNA: TGTGCCAGCAGACCCCAGGGTAATAGCAATCAGCCCCAGCATTTT; CDR3 protein: CASRPQGNSNQPQHF
V gene: TRBV4-1; J gene: TRBJ2-7; D gene: .; clone size: .; CDR3 DNA: TGCGCCAGCAGCCAAGACGAGTATCGGGAGCAGTACTTC; CDR3 protein: CASSQDEYREQYF
V gene: TRBV5-1; J gene: TRBJ2-1; D gene: TRBD2; clone size: .; CDR3 DNA: TGCGCCAGCAGCTTGGAGGGACTAGCGGGAGGTACTGAGCAGTTCTTC; CDR3 protein: CASSLEGLAGGTEQFF
V gene: TRBV5-1; J gene: TRBJ2-3; D gene: .; clone size: .; CDR3 DNA: TGCGCCAGCAGCTCGATGAATGGGCGGGGAGATACGCAGTATTTT; CDR3 protein: CASSSMNGRGDTQYF
V gene: TRBV6-5; J gene: TRBJ1-2; D gene: .; clone size: .; CDR3 DNA: TGTGCCAGCAGGGCTGCTAACTATGGCTACACCTTC; CDR3 protein: CASRAANYGYTF